This entry features one T cell receptor (beta chain) sequence. This clone was seen more than once but under ten times. What antigen it recognizes has not been identified. No much larger clone exists at a distance of one base, and base qualities are not known. These data are taken from a study of glioma-infiltrating T cells after dendritic cell vaccination (dated by TCRdb to about 2016). Regarding the research as a whole: The cohort comprised around 15 glioblastoma patients from Phase I and II dendritic cell vaccination trials, 9 newly diagnosed and 6 with recurrent disease. Autologous tumor lysate-pulsed dendritic cell vaccination was administered to the patients between about 2003 and 2012. To make the vaccine, monocyte-derived dendritic cells were cultured for 7 to 8 days with IL-4 and GM-CSF and then pulsed overnight with autologous tumor lysate. Three intradermal dendritic cell vaccine injections were administered to patients at biweekly intervals in the arm below the axilla. Deep sequencing of TCR beta CDR3 regions was used to quantify tumor-infiltrating lymphocyte content and compare tumor and blood repertoires in dendritic cell-vaccinated glioblastoma patients. Survival after dendritic cell vaccination was correlated with TCR sequencing metrics such as TIL content and the overlap between tumor and blood repertoires.

Paper-wide results and their limitations: The cohort was small and heterogeneous, and full blood and tumor sets were available for few patients, with initial-recurrent tumor pairs available for even fewer patients. Longer time to progression and overall survival after dendritic cell vaccination were predicted by higher estimated pretreatment TIL content. The three-group TCR overlap response model was described as speculative and requiring prospective validation. TCR clonality showed no direct relationship with survival, which suggests that a diverse polyclonal response may matter.

Spanning cysteine to phenylalanine, the CDR3 consists of 15 amino acids. Only the CDR3 part of the read is kept: 45 bases, read in frame from the first base. Trimming removed 4 bases from V and 0 bases from J; the gene matches leave 3 bases unexplained. Per the germline V gene, SGHRS is the CDR1 and YFSETQ is the CDR2. The immunoSEQ assay amplified TCRB CDR3 regions from roughly 2.1 micrograms of genomic DNA, or from all available DNA when less than that amount was available. Multiplex PCR used 60 forward primers for TCR V beta segments and 13 reverse primers for J beta segments. Synthetic control templates were spiked into each sample at limiting dilution to estimate reads per starting template. The Illumina HiSeq System generated sequencing reads of 87 bp. The paper's data handling went like this. PCR and sequencing errors were removed by a nearest neighbor algorithm that merged closely related sequences. TCR overlap was defined as the percentage of unique tumor TCR beta sequences that were also present in the same patient's peripheral blood. Here the immuneACCESS table is served through TCRdb, limited to in-frame sequences with V and J called. Missing clones are a known gap in these copies; in checked studies unresolved V genes cover under half, and the rest lacks a known reason. The DNA gave D and trimming, while V, J and clone size come from that table. Present in this sample are some 87,000 clones, approximately 87% of which were seen just once. Of the sample, 2.5% to 3% falls within the top ten clones.

Patients were selected for having adequate residual fresh-frozen tumor tissue and more than two years of available survival data. Although molecular status otherwise differed among the glioblastoma patients, no patient had an isocitrate dehydrogenase mutation. PBMC were collected before vaccination, two weeks after the third vaccination, and at tumor progression if tumor progression occurred. The Qiagen DNeasy Blood extraction Kit was used to extract genomic DNA. This receptor chain uses TRBV5-1 and TRBJ2-1, and 8 junctional nucleotides match TRBD1. The sequence derives from a human donor with glioblastoma. Specimen: blood, collected before dendritic cell vaccination. The CDR3 region: CASSGQGGSYNEQFF. In nucleotides, the sequence is TGCGCCAGCAGCGGACAGGGAGGCTCCTACAATGAGCAGTTCTTC.